This TCR beta chain was retrieved from a study of blood T cell repertoires in COVID-19. This CDR3 comprises 14 residues. V was clipped by 6 bases and J by 1 base; unmatched bases: 3. From germline, CDR1 is SEHNR and CDR2 FQNEAQ (reference sequence). Data came from immunoSEQ multiplex PCR; TCRdb stores just in-frame clones and leaves some out. The repertoire holds roughly 100,000 clones, with 81% as singletons. The sequence derives from a woman aged 70-85 years with acute or convalescent COVID-19. The specimen sequenced was peripheral blood. The gene calls are TRBV7-9 and TRBJ2-5, with TRBD2 identical over 9 bases. CDR3 DNA sequence: TGTGCCAGCAGTCTAGCGGGGATCCAAGAGACCCAGTACTTC. Translating it yields CASSLAGIQETQYF.